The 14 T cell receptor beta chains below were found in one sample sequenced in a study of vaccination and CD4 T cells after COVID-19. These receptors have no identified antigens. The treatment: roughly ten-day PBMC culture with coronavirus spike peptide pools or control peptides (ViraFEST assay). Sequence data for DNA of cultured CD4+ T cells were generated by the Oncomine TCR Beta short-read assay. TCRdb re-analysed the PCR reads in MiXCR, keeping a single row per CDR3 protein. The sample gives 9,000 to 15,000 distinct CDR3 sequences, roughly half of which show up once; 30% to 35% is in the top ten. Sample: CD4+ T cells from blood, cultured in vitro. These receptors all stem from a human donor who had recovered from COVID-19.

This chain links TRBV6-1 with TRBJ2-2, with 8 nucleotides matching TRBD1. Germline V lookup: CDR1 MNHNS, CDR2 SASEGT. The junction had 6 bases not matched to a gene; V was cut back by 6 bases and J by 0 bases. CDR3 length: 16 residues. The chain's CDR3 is CASSIDRGSNTGELFF. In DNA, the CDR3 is TGTGCCAGCAGCATCGACAGGGGCTCGAACACCGGGGAGCTGTTTTTT.

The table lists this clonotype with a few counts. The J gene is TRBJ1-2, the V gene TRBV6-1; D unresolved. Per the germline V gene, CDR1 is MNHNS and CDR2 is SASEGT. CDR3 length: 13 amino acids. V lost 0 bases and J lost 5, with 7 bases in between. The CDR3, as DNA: TGTGCCAGCAGTGAAGCAGTGGAGTATGGCTACACCTTC. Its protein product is CASSEAVEYGYTF.

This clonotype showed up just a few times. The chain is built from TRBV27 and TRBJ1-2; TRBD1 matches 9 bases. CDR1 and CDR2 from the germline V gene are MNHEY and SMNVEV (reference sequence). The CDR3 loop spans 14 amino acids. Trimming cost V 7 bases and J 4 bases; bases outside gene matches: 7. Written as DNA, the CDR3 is TGTGCCAGCACTCGCACAGGGGGCGCCTATGGCTACACCTTC. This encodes CASTRTGGAYGYTF.

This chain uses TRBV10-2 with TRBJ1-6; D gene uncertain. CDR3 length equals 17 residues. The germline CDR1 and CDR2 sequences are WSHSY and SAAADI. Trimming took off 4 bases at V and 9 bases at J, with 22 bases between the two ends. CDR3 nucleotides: TGCGCCAGCAGTGCCGCTCCCGGGGTCTCAGTCGTTTCACCCCTCCACTTT. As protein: CASSAAPGVSVVSPLHF.

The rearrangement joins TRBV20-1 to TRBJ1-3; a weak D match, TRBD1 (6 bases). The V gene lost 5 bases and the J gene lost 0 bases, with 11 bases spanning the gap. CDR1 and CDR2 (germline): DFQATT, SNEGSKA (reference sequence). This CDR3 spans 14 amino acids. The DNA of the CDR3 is TGCAGTGCTGTGGACAGCATCTCTGGAAACACCATATATTTT. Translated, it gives CSAVDSISGNTIYF.

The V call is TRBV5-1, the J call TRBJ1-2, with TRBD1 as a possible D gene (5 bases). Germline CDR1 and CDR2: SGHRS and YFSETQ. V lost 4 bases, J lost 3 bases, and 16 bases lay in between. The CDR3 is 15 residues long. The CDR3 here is CASSPTSGGHYGYTF. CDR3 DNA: TGCGCCAGCAGCCCAACTAGCGGGGGTCACTATGGCTACACCTTC.

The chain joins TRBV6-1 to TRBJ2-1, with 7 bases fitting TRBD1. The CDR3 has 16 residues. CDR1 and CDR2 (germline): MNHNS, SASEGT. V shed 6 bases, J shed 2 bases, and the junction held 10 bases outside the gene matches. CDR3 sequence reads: CASRVGQVGTYNEQFF. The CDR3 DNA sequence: TGTGCCAGCAGAGTCGGACAGGTGGGAACCTACAATGAGCAGTTCTTC.

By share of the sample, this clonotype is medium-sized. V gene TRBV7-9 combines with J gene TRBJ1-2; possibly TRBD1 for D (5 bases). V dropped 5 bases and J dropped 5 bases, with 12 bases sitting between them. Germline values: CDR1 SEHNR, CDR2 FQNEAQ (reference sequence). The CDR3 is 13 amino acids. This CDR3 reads CASSRDWGYGYTF. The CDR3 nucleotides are TGTGCCAGCAGCCGGGACTGGGGTTATGGCTACACCTTC.

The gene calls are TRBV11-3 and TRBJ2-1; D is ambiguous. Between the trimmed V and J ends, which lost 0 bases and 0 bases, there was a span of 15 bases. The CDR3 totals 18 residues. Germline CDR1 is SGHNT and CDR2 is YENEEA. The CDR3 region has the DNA TGTGCCAGCAGCTTAGATCTGGGTGGTTTCAGCTCCTACAATGAGCAGTTCTTC. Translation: CASSLDLGGFSSYNEQFF.

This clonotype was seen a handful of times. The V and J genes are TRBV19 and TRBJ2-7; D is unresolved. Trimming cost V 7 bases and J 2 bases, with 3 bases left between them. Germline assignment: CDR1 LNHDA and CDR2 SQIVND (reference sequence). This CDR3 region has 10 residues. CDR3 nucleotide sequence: TGTGCCAGTAAAACCTACGAGCAGTACTTC. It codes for CASKTYEQYF.

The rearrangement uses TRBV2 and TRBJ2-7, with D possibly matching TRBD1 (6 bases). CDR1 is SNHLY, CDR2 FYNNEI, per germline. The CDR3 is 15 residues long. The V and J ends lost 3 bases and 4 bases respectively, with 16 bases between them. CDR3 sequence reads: CASSEEDSPGYEQYF. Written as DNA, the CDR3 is TGTGCCAGCAGTGAGGAGGACAGCCCAGGGTACGAGCAGTACTTC.

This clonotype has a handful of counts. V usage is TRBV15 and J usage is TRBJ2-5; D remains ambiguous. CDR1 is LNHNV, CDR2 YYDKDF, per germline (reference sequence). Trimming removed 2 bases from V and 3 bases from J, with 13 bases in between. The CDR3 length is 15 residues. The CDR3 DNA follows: TGTGCCACCAGCAGACCATCGTTAGCCGAAGAGACCCAGTACTTC. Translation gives CATSRPSLAEETQYF.

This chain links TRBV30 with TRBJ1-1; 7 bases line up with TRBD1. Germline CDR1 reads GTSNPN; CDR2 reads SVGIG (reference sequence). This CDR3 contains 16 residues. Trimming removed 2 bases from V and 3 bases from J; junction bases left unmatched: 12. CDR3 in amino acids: CAWSSGQRGWDTEAFF. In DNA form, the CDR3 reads TGTGCCTGGAGTTCGGGACAGAGGGGGTGGGACACTGAAGCTTTCTTT.

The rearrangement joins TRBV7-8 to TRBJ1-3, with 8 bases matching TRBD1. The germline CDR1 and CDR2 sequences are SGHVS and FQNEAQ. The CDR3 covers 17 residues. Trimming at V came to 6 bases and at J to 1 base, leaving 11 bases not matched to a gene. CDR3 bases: TGTGCCAGCAGTCTTTTGACAGGGGATGCTTCTGGAAACACCATATATTTT. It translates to CASSLLTGDASGNTIYF.